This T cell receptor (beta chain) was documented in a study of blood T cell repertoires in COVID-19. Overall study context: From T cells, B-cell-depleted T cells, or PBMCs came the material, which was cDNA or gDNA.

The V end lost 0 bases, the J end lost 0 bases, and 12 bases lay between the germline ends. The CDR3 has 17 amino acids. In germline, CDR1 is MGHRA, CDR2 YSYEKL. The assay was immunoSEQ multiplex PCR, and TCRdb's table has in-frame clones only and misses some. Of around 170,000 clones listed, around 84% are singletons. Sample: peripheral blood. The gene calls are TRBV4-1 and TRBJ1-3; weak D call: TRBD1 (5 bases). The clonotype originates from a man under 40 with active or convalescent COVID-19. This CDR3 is CASSQEGHRRSGNTIYF. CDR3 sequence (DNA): TGCGCCAGCAGCCAAGAAGGACACCGCCGCTCTGGAAACACCATATATTTT.